This T cell receptor beta chain emerged from a study of blood T cell repertoires in COVID-19. Study summary: From T cells, B-cell-depleted T cells, or PBMCs came the material, which was cDNA or gDNA.

This CDR3 is built from 12 residues. Trimming took 7 bases from V and 4 from J, leaving 10 bases between them. Germline CDR1 KGHDR, CDR2 SFDVKD. The Seattle patients, enrolled during active infection, were followed longitudinally. As handled by the study authors: Amplified reference gene primers provided the basis for estimating nucleated cell counts. Assay used: immunoSEQ multiplex PCR; TCRdb lists only in-frame clones, some missing. V, J and clone size derive from that table, while D and trimming were established from the DNA sequence. There are about 130,000 clones in the sample; about 88% occur only once, and less than 5% lies in the top ten.

This chain links TRBV24-1 with TRBJ2-7; maybe TRBD1 (5 bases). The receptor comes from a man in his sixties with COVID-19, enrolled during active disease. The specimen was peripheral blood. CDR3 in DNA: TGTGCCACCAGGGACATTCGTTACGAGCAGTACTTC. It specifies CATRDIRYEQYF.